This T cell receptor beta chain was obtained from a study of T cell responses to AZD1222 COVID-19 vaccine. Germline CDR1 reads MDHEN; CDR2 reads SYDVKM. The CDR3 sequence is 14 residues long. With 4 bases removed from V and 5 bases from J, the gap between germline ends came to 14 bases. Here immunoSEQ multiplex PCR was the method, and the copy in TCRdb shows in-frame clones only, minus some. The table lists under 95,000 clones, about 90% of them singletons. The chain combines TRBV28 with TRBJ2-5; D possibly corresponds to TRBD1 (5 bases). This TCR was sampled from an adult who received the AZD1222 COVID-19 vaccine. This specimen consisted of peripheral blood, obtained 28 days after the second AZD1222 dose. Here the CDR3 DNA reads TGTGCCAGCAGTTCGATGGCAGGGATGGAGACCCAGTACTTC. This gives the protein CASSSMAGMETQYF.